This T cell receptor (beta chain) was observed in a study of cytomegalovirus exposure and HLA in healthy donors. The study's findings and limits: With further analysis later on, most CMV-associated TCR beta chains appeared HLA-restricted. No immune exposure information besides CMV serostatus was available.

Comments on this clone: What it binds is not known.

Germline V gives CDR1 SEHNR, CDR2 FQNEAQ (reference sequence). The CDR3 runs 14 residues. V was clipped by 4 bases and J by 0 bases, with 10 bases between them. Regarding donors, all were healthy bone marrow donors. It was with 60 Vbeta and 13 Jbeta primers that the PCR ran. Here immunoSEQ multiplex PCR was the method, and the copy in TCRdb shows in-frame clones only, minus some. The data hold 90,000 or so clones, with more than 60% observed a single time. This sequence was found in a boy under 18 in good health and CMV-seronegative. Sequencing was carried out using PBMCs. The chain links TRBV7-9 to TRBJ2-7, with D unclear. The DNA for the CDR3 is TGTGCCAGCAGCTACCCGCAGGCCTCCTACGAGCAGTACTTC. Protein: CASSYPQASYEQYF. The full variable domain, its missing parts supplied by reference TRBV7-9 and TRBJ2-7, is DTGVSQNPRHKITKRGQNVTFRCDPISEHNRLYWYRQTLGQGPEFLTYFQNEAQLEKSRLLSDRFSAERPKGSFSTLEIQRTEQGDSAMYLCASSYPQASYEQYFGPGTRLTVT.